These T cell receptor beta chains were read from a single sample in a study of regulatory T cells in long-lasting Graves disease. TCRdb redid the calling of the multiplex PCR reads with MiXCR, one entry per CDR3 protein. The profile shows about 200,000 distinct CDR3 sequences, less than 20% of them singletons. This sample also appeared in a second study, on T cells in Graves' hyperthyroidism and ophthalmopathy.

The sequences come from peripheral blood mononuclear cells (PBMCs), collected at new diagnosis, from a patient treated with antithyroid drugs. The receptors were sampled from a woman aged 25 to 39 with Graves disease. The CDR3 runs from the conserved cysteine through the conserved F or W. The order of the fields is V gene, D gene, J gene, clone size, CDR3 DNA, CDR3 protein. The D gene is left open where the match is weak. Size is stated for part of the rows, as once, few or many counts, or as a class when the clone is expanded.

>TRBV14|.|TRBJ2-5|many
TGTGCCAGCAGTTCAGGGTTGGAGACCCAGTACTTC
CASSSGLETQYF
>TRBV10-2|.|TRBJ2-7|.
TGCGCCAGCAGTGAGTCAGTAGGGTCCGGCTACGAGCAGTACTTC
CASSESVGSGYEQYF
>TRBV11-2|TRBD1|TRBJ1-2|many
TGTGCCAGCAGCCCCACAGGGGGCGGTCACTATGGCTACACCTTC
CASSPTGGGHYGYTF
>TRBV6-1|TRBD1|TRBJ2-7|.
TGTGCCAGCAGCCGGGGACAGTTGGGGGAGCAGTACTTC
CASSRGQLGEQYF
>TRBV2|.|TRBJ2-7|many
TGTGCCAGCAGTGAACGCCTGGGGGACTACGAGCAGTACTTC
CASSERLGDYEQYF
>TRBV11-3|TRBD2|TRBJ2-5|many
TGTGCCAGCAGCCCCCACCCGGGACTAGTACCCACCATGCGGTGGGAGACCCAGTACTTC
CASSPHPGLVPTMRWETQYF
>TRBV29-1|TRBD1|TRBJ1-2|many
TGCAGCGCCCTGGGCCCTCGACAGGGGTCGTACTATGGCTACACCTTC
CSALGPRQGSYYGYTF
>TRBV12-3/TRBV12-4|.|TRBJ1-6|many
TGTGCCAGCAGTTTAGCCGGAGGCCTAAATTCACCCCTCCACTTT
CASSLAGGLNSPLHF
>TRBV7-2|TRBD2|TRBJ2-5|many
TGTGCCAGCAGCTCCCGGACTAGCGGCCTCCGGGAGACCCAGTACTTC
CASSSRTSGLRETQYF
>TRBV28|.|TRBJ1-6|many
TGTGCCAGCAGTTTAGGGGGGCATAATTCACCCCTCCACTTT
CASSLGGHNSPLHF
>TRBV6-1|.|TRBJ2-7|many
TGTGCCAGCAGTGAAGGGTCCTACGGGATCCTCTACGAGCAGTACTTC
CASSEGSYGILYEQYF
>TRBV20-1|.|TRBJ1-5|many
TGCAGTGCTAACACGGACAATCAGCCCCAGCATTTT
CSANTDNQPQHF
>TRBV20-1|.|TRBJ1-2|many
TGCAGTGCTCCCGGGGCAGGGGCTAACTATGGCTACACCTTC
CSAPGAGANYGYTF
>TRBV18|.|TRBJ1-3|.
TGTGCCAGCTCACCCTTAACGGCGAGGCAGGTCAGCTCTGGAAACACCATATATTTT
CASSPLTARQVSSGNTIYF
>TRBV11-2|TRBD1|TRBJ1-2|many
TGTGCCAGCAGCCTACTACAGGGGGTAGGGGGCTACACCTTC
CASSLLQGVGGYTF
>TRBV20-1|TRBD2|TRBJ2-7|many
TGCAGTGCCGCCGCGGTAGCGGGAGGTCTCCACGAGCAGTACTTC
CSAAAVAGGLHEQYF
>TRBV20-1|.|TRBJ1-1|many
TGCAGTGCTAGAGCCCGCCGGGACACTGAAGCTTTCTTT
CSARARRDTEAFF
>TRBV4-1|.|TRBJ1-1|.
TGCGCCGCCCATACGCCCGGGGGGGACACTGAAGCTTTCTTT
CAAHTPGGDTEAFF
>TRBV15|.|TRBJ2-1|many
TGTGCCACCAGCAGTCGTCTACGCGGCGGGGTGATAAACAATGAGCAGTTCTTC
CATSSRLRGGVINNEQFF
>TRBV14|.|TRBJ1-6|many
TGTGCCAGCAGCCCAAGGGGGTATAATTCACCCCTCCACTTT
CASSPRGYNSPLHF
>TRBV2|.|TRBJ2-7|.
TGTGCCAGCAGTCGGGAACAGGGCTGGGAGCAGTACTTC
CASSREQGWEQYF
>TRBV11-2|.|TRBJ1-1|many
TGTGCCAGCAGCTTATATAGCGACACTGAAGCTTTCTTT
CASSLYSDTEAFF
>TRBV27|.|TRBJ1-1|many
TGTGCCAGCAGTTTCCTCGGGGCCAGGCAGAACACTGAAGCTTTCTTT
CASSFLGARQNTEAFF
>TRBV14|TRBD2|TRBJ2-1|many
TGTGCCAGCAGCCACCCGACTAGCGGGAGAGGGGCTGGGAATGAGCAGTTCTTC
CASSHPTSGRGAGNEQFF
>TRBV24-1|.|TRBJ1-5|.
TGTGCCACCAGTGAGGGTTATGGCAATCAGCCCCAGCATTTT
CATSEGYGNQPQHF
>TRBV3-1|.|TRBJ1-2|many
TGTGCCAGCAGCCACAGAGTTTATGGCTACACCTTC
CASSHRVYGYTF
>TRBV5-1|.|TRBJ2-7|few
TGCGCCAGCAGCTATGACAGATACGAGCAGTACTTC
CASSYDRYEQYF
>TRBV12-3/TRBV12-4|.|TRBJ1-5|few
TGTGCCAGCACCGGGGGACTAAATAGCAATCAGCCCCAGCATTTT
CASTGGLNSNQPQHF
>TRBV7-9|TRBD1|TRBJ2-3|many
TGTGCCAGCAGCACAAGACAGGGGGAGGCGGATACGCAGTATTTT
CASSTRQGEADTQYF
>TRBV5-4|TRBD1|TRBJ1-6|few
TGTGCCAGCAGCTTGGACAGGGGAGGAGGTTCACCCCTCCACTTT
CASSLDRGGGSPLHF
>TRBV12-3/TRBV12-4|TRBD1|TRBJ1-1|.
TGTGCCAGCAGTTCCAGGGGGCCGGACACTGAAGCTTTCTTT
CASSSRGPDTEAFF
>TRBV7-8|.|TRBJ2-7|many
TGTGCCAGCAGCTTCTCCGACAGCCTCTACGAGCAGTACTTC
CASSFSDSLYEQYF
>TRBV9|.|TRBJ2-1|.
TGTGCCAGCAGCATTGGACCGAACAATGAGCAGTTCTTC
CASSIGPNNEQFF
>TRBV30|.|TRBJ1-2|many
TGTGCCTGGGCCGGGCACTATGGCTACACCTTC
CAWAGHYGYTF
>TRBV27|.|TRBJ2-3|.
TGTGCCAGCAGACCCCAGACAGACCTTAGCACAGATACGCAGTATTTT
CASRPQTDLSTDTQYF
>TRBV4-2|.|TRBJ1-6|many
TGTGCCAGCAGCCAAGATCCCAGGCCGAAAGGGGGTACCCTCCACTTT
CASSQDPRPKGGTLHF
>TRBV2|.|TRBJ2-3|many
TGTGCCAGCCTAAGGGATCGCACCGATACGCAGTATTTT
CASLRDRTDTQYF
>TRBV11-2|TRBD1|TRBJ2-4|many
TGTGCCAGCAGCTCCCCACAGGGGGCGACGGTTGGGGTTCAGTACTTC
CASSSPQGATVGVQYF
>TRBV28|.|TRBJ1-5|few
TGTGCCAGCAGTTTAAGCTGGGGACAATATAGCAATCAGCCCCAGCATTTT
CASSLSWGQYSNQPQHF
>TRBV2|.|TRBJ1-5|many
TGTGCCAGCGGGAACAGGGAGTATAGCAATCAGCCCCAGCATTTT
CASGNREYSNQPQHF
>TRBV20-1|.|TRBJ1-6|many
TGCAGTGCTAAATTCCTCCCTAGGGATTCACCCCTCCACTTT
CSAKFLPRDSPLHF
>TRBV20-1|TRBD2|TRBJ2-5|many
TGCAGTGCTAGTTTAACTAGCGGGAGTAGGGAGACCCAGTACTTC
CSASLTSGSRETQYF
>TRBV28|TRBD1|TRBJ2-4|.
TGTGCCAGCAGTACCGGGACAGGGCTAGCCAAAAACATTCAGTACTTC
CASSTGTGLAKNIQYF
>TRBV2|.|TRBJ2-5|many
TGTGCCAGCAGTGAAGGGTGGATATTCCCCGAGACCCAGTACTTC
CASSEGWIFPETQYF
>TRBV11-3|.|TRBJ1-1|many
TGTGCCAGCAGCTTAGGGGGCAGGGTGAACACTGAAGCTTTCTTT
CASSLGGRVNTEAFF
>TRBV27|.|TRBJ1-1|many
TGTGCCAGCAGTCGTCTTTTCCAGGGCTCGAACACTGAAGCTTTCTTT
CASSRLFQGSNTEAFF
>TRBV20-1|.|TRBJ1-4|few
TGCAGTGCTCCCAGGGTAGAGGCTAATGAAAAACTGTTTTTT
CSAPRVEANEKLFF
>TRBV12-3/TRBV12-4|.|TRBJ2-7|many
TGTGCCATTGGTGGGACCCCCTACGAGCAGTACTTC
CAIGGTPYEQYF
>TRBV27|TRBD1|TRBJ2-3|many
TGTGCCAGCAGCTCGCCCGCGGGGACAGGAGGATCAGATACGCAGTATTTT
CASSSPAGTGGSDTQYF
>TRBV6-1|.|TRBJ1-5|few
TGTGCCAGCAGTGAGTACTATAGCAATCAGCCCCAGCATTTT
CASSEYYSNQPQHF
>TRBV7-9|TRBD1|TRBJ2-5|many
TGTGCCAGCATCCTAACAGGGGTGTGGGGGGAGACCCAGTACTTC
CASILTGVWGETQYF
>TRBV19|TRBD1|TRBJ1-1|few
TGTGCCAGTAGTCTGGGACAGGGAGTCACTGAAGCTTTCTTT
CASSLGQGVTEAFF
>TRBV14|TRBD1|TRBJ2-3|many
TGTGCCAGCAGCCAAGGGGGACAGGGGACCGAAGATACGCAGTATTTT
CASSQGGQGTEDTQYF
>TRBV10-3|.|TRBJ2-2|many
TGTGCCATCAGTGAGCTTGCAGGGCGCACCGGGGAGCTGTTTTTT
CAISELAGRTGELFF
>TRBV12-3/TRBV12-4|.|TRBJ2-7|many
TGTGCCAGCAGTCCCCAGGGGAAGCTTATTAGCGAGCAGTACTTC
CASSPQGKLISEQYF
>TRBV27|TRBD2|TRBJ2-2|many
TGTGCCAGCAGTTTAGGCCGGGGGGGCGCGGGTCCCCGGGAGCTGTTTTTT
CASSLGRGGAGPRELFF
>TRBV19|.|TRBJ2-7|.
TGTGCCAGTTCGATAGCGGCCCCCTACGAGCAGTACTTC
CASSIAAPYEQYF
>TRBV6-9|TRBD1|TRBJ1-2|.
TGTGCCAGCAGTTACAGGCAGGGGGGTGGCTACACCTTC
CASSYRQGGGYTF